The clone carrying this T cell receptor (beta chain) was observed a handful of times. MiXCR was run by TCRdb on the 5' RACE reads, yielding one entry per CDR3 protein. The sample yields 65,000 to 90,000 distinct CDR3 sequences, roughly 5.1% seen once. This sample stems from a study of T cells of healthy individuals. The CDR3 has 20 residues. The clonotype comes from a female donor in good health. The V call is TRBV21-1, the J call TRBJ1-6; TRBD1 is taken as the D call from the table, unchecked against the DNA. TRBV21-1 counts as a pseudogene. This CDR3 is CASSPRGDIRLSSYNSPLHF. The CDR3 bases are TGTGCCAGCAGCCCACGGGGGGACATCCGTTTGAGCTCCTATAATTCACCCCTCCACTTT.